This TCR beta chain comes out of a study of Ad26.COV2.S vaccination and SARS-CoV-2 variants. Study as a whole: Donor was assigned to the Ad26.COV2.S arm of trial COV1001. Each vaccinee took Ad26.COV2.S intramuscularly, once or twice 56 days apart.

Germline CDR1 and CDR2: KGHDR and SFDVKD. Trimming left V 3 bases short and J 1 base short, with 12 bases between. The CDR3 length is 16 residues. Sequenced by immunoSEQ multiplex PCR; TCRdb stores in-frame clones only, minus some. The sample has 430,000 or so clones, approximately 92% seen once; the top ten hold 12%. In regard to this clone: The target antigen is unknown.

Points from the study as a whole: Spike-specific CD8+ and CD4+ T cell responses reportedly showed substantial breadth after vaccination.

The sample's treatment: 15 to 20 received Ad26.COV2.S at low or high dose, single or two shots; about 5 received placebo; per-sample allocation not given. Following the first vaccine or placebo injection, samples were taken on day 63. The sample was peripheral blood, taken in a trial of Ad26.COV2.S vaccine versus placebo. This receptor was taken from a person aged 18-65 years who received the Ad26.COV2.S COVID-19 vaccine or a placebo. The chain joins TRBV24-1 to TRBJ2-1; perhaps TRBD2 as D (5 bases). The CDR3 reads CATSDRELRSYNEQFF. The CDR3 DNA is TGTGCCACCAGTGATCGGGAACTCCGTTCCTACAATGAGCAGTTCTTC.